This T cell receptor beta chain stems from a study of T cell responses to AZD1222 COVID-19 vaccine. The repertoire was sequenced with immunoSEQ multiplex PCR; TCRdb's copy has only in-frame clones and lacks some. The data contain about 21,000 clones, 82% of them seen just once; the ten biggest clones take up 40% to 55%. With 4 bases clipped from V and 2 bases from J, the junction kept 5 bases outside the gene matches. Germline CDR1 and CDR2: SNHLY and FYNNEI. This CDR3 is built from 17 residues. The genes are TRBV2 and TRBJ2-2; 12 nucleotides agree with TRBD2. The origin of this receptor is an adult in good health. The sample consisted of peripheral blood, taken on day 0 of AZD1222 vaccination. CDR3 coding DNA: TGTGCCAGCAGTGGCACTAGCGGGGGGCTAAACACCGGGGAGCTGTTTTTT. Protein product: CASSGTSGGLNTGELFF.